This TCR beta chain came from a study of blood T cell repertoires in COVID-19. In germline, CDR1 is MDHEN, CDR2 SYDVKM. The CDR3 runs 15 residues. Unmatched junction bases numbered 3, after V lost 2 bases and J lost 0 bases. To note about this clone: Other DNA sequences within the sample encode an identical CDR3.

Libraries were prepared by immunoSEQ multiplex PCR; TCRdb keeps only in-frame clonotypes and omits some of them. This sample carries roughly 80,000 clones, more than 75% of them seen once, and the ten largest clones take roughly 15%. The TCR was taken from a woman of 80 years or more with active or convalescent COVID-19. Sequences were obtained from peripheral blood. The chain joins TRBV28 to TRBJ2-7, with TRBD1 identical over 8 bases. CDR3 protein: CASSLQGTGSYEQYF. The CDR3, as DNA: TGTGCCAGCAGTTTACAAGGGACAGGCTCCTACGAGCAGTACTTC.